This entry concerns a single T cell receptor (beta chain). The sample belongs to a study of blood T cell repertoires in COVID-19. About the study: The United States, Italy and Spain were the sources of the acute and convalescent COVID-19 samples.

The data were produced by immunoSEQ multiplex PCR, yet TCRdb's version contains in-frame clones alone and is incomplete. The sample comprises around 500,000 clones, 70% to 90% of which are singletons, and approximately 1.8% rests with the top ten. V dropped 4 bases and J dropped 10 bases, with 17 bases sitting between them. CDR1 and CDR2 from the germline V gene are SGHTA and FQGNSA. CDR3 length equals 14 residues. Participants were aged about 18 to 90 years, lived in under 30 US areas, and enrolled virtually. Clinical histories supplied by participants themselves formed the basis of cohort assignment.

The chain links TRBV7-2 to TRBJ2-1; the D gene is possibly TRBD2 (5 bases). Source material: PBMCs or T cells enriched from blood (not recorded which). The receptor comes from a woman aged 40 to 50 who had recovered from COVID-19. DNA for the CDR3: TGTGCCAGCAGCTCCTTCGGAGCGGAACGAGAGCAGTTCTTC. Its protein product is CASSSFGAEREQFF.